The subject of this entry is one TCR beta chain. Its specificity is not known. TCRdb reprocessed the 5' RACE reads via MiXCR and lists one record per CDR3 protein. This table has 390,000 or so distinct CDR3 sequences, 20% to 25% appearing once. Germline loops: CDR1 SGHRS, CDR2 YFSETQ. V was pared by 0 bases and J by 4 bases, with 13 bases between. The CDR3 has 16 amino acids. The data are from a study of CD8 T cells in ankylosing spondylitis. Study-level results: A TCR beta motif made of 7 to 9 highly homologous variants seemed typical of ankylosing spondylitis blood.

Sequenced sample: blood, either unsorted or a sorted T cell fraction (not recorded which). J is TRBJ2-2 and V is TRBV5-1, with unresolved D. The sequence was obtained from a male donor with ankylosing spondylitis. The CDR3 DNA is TGCGCCAGCAGCTTGGTACCCCTCCCAGGCACCGGGGAGCTGTTTTTT. Amino acids: CASSLVPLPGTGELFF.